Listed below are T cell receptor beta chains from one sample, sequenced in a study of blood T cell repertoires in COVID-19. The assay was immunoSEQ multiplex PCR, and TCRdb's table has in-frame clones only and misses some. Among approximately 240,000 clones listed, roughly 87% were seen once. The sequenced sample was PBMCs or T cells enriched from blood (not recorded which). These receptors all come from a woman aged 25-40 years with acute COVID-19. The CDR3 runs from the conserved cysteine through the conserved F or W. D genes are given only for firm matches. Not every row has a clone size; where given, it reads once, few, many or a size class.

abundance	j_gene	v_gene	d_gene	CDR3nt	CDR3aa
NA	TRBJ1-2	TRBV6-1	TRBD1	TGTGCCAGCAGTGAACGGACAGGGGCCTATGGCTACACCTTC	CASSERTGAYGYTF
NA	TRBJ1-2	TRBV7-9	TRBD1	TGTGCCAGCAGCCCGACAGGGGTGGGGGGCTATGGCTACACCTTC	CASSPTGVGGYGYTF
NA	TRBJ1-5	TRBV7-2	TRBD1	TGTGCCAGCAGCATGACAGGGGACGGCAATCAGCCCCAGCATTTT	CASSMTGDGNQPQHF
NA	TRBJ2-7	TRBV28	NA	TGTGTCGCCGGACCTAGCGAGTACTACGAGCAGTACTTC	CVAGPSEYYEQYF
NA	TRBJ2-1	TRBV9	TRBD2	TGTGCCAGCAGCGTCCCGCGGGGGGACTACAATGAGCAGTTCTTC	CASSVPRGDYNEQFF
NA	TRBJ1-2	TRBV28	TRBD1	TGTGCCAGCAGCTGGGACAGGGGAAGAGGGTACGGAGGCTACACCTTC	CASSWDRGRGYGGYTF
NA	TRBJ2-1	TRBV5-1	TRBD1	TGCGCCAGCAGCTTGTACCCCGGGACAGAGTACAATGAGCAGTTCTTC	CASSLYPGTEYNEQFF
once	TRBJ2-7	TRBV5-1	TRBD2	TGCGCCAGCAGTCCAAGCGGGGACTACGAGCAGTACTTC	CASSPSGDYEQYF
NA	TRBJ2-7	TRBV28	TRBD2	TGTGCCAGCAGTTTCGGGGGGGGCTGGCAGCAGTACTTC	CASSFGGGWQQYF
NA	TRBJ2-7	TRBV9	TRBD1	TGTGCCAGCAGTCCCAAACGGGGCAGGGGGAGTGAGCAGTACTTC	CASSPKRGRGSEQYF
NA	TRBJ2-7	TRBV5-4	TRBD2	TGTGCCAGCAGCAAAGCGGGGCCGGCCTACGAGCAGTACTTC	CASSKAGPAYEQYF
NA	TRBJ1-4	TRBV5-4	TRBD1	TGTGCCAGCAGCCGGGGACAGGGCCCGGAAAAACTGTTTTTT	CASSRGQGPEKLFF
NA	TRBJ2-1	TRBV6-5	TRBD1	TGTGCCAGCAGCTCCGACAGGGTCGAGCAGTTCTTC	CASSSDRVEQFF
NA	TRBJ2-1	TRBV10-3	TRBD2	TGTGCCATCAGTGAGCGGGAGGGAAACAATGAGCAGTTCTTC	CAISEREGNNEQFF
few	TRBJ2-1	TRBV12-3/TRBV12-4	TRBD2	TGTGCCAGCAGGGATAGCGGGTACAATGAGCAGTTCTTC	CASRDSGYNEQFF
few	TRBJ1-6	TRBV28	TRBD1	TGTGCCAGCAGTCCACAGGGGGCTTATTCACCCCTCCACTTT	CASSPQGAYSPLHF
NA	TRBJ1-2	TRBV3-1/TRBV3-2	TRBD1	TGTGCCAGCAGCCCAGGGACAGGGCTTGGCTACACCTTC	CASSPGTGLGYTF
NA	TRBJ1-3	TRBV2	NA	TGTGCCAGCAGTCTTGGAGGGCTAGGAAACACCATATATTTT	CASSLGGLGNTIYF
NA	TRBJ2-3	TRBV9	TRBD2	TGTGCCAGCAGCGTAGGAGGTAGCGGGGCAGGGGATACGCAGTATTTT	CASSVGGSGAGDTQYF
few	TRBJ1-2	TRBV28	NA	TGTGCCAGCTGGTCAGACTTAGACTATGGCTACACCTTC	CASWSDLDYGYTF
NA	TRBJ1-6	TRBV5-8	TRBD1	TGTGCCAGCAGCTTGGATAGCAGGGGGAATTCACCCCTCCACTTT	CASSLDSRGNSPLHF
few	TRBJ1-2	TRBV7-8	NA	TGTGCCAGCAGCTTAGATCCAGGTCGTTATGGCTACACCTTC	CASSLDPGRYGYTF